The 16 T cell receptor beta chains reported below all come from one sample, sequenced in a study of follicular helper T cells after annual influenza vaccination. Generated by immunoSEQ multiplex PCR, the TCRdb table keeps only in-frame clones and is missing some. The sample shows 1,500 to 2,000 clones, more than 70% of them seen only once. The sample's time point: 2015-2016 season, pre-vaccination. The input for sequencing was CXCR5+ CD38- circulating T follicular helper cells from blood, taken on the day of influenza vaccination. Subset in this sample: circulating Tfh, non-naive CD4+CXCR5+PD-1+ (ICOS+CD38+ or ICOS-CD38-). Every receptor here comes from an adult who received the influenza vaccine.

V gene TRBV19 combines with J gene TRBJ1-2; 8 bases are a match to TRBD1. V shed 1 base, J shed 5 bases, and the junction held 3 bases outside the gene matches. The germline V gene has CDR1 LNHDA and CDR2 SQIVND (reference sequence). This CDR3 comprises 14 residues. The CDR3 loop is CASSIGTGKYGYTF. DNA for the CDR3: TGTGCCAGTAGTATAGGGACAGGGAAATATGGCTACACCTTC.

The chain combines TRBV29-1 with TRBJ1-2; 9 bases match TRBD1. Germline loops: CDR1 SQVTM, CDR2 ANQGSEA. After removal of 4 bases from V and 4 bases from J, the junction contained 7 bases not matched to a gene. The CDR3 has 14 residues. CDR3 residues: CSVGSGTGSYGYTF. Written as DNA, the CDR3 is TGCAGCGTTGGATCCGGGACAGGGTCCTATGGCTACACCTTC. Supplemented by reference TRBV29-1 and TRBJ1-2, the full variable domain reads SAVISQKPSRDICQRGTSLTIQCQVDSQVTMMFWYRQQPGQSLTLIATANQGSEATYESGFVIDKFPISRPNLTFSTLTVSNMSPEDSSIYLCSVGSGTGSYGYTFGSGTRLTVV.

The CDR3 DNA follows: TGTGCCAGCAGCTTCAGTCCTCCACCGGATACGCAGTATTTT. Translating it yields CASSFSPPPDTQYF. This rearrangement joins TRBV7-3 to TRBJ2-3; unclear D gene. Trimming took off 3 bases at V and 6 bases at J, with 13 bases between the two ends. Germline lookup yields CDR1 SGHTA and CDR2 FQGTGA. The CDR3 extends over 14 amino acids.

The chain combines TRBV5-6 with TRBJ2-1; the match to TRBD1 covers 10 bases. The CDR3 spans 16 residues. Germline trimming cut 4 bases from V and 10 bases from J; bases unmatched to any gene: 14. Germline-derived CDR1 and CDR2 are SGHDT and YYEEEE. CDR3: CASSARRDRGEREQFF. CDR3 coding DNA: TGTGCCAGCAGCGCACGCCGGGACAGGGGCGAACGAGAGCAGTTCTTC.

The CDR3 sequence is CASSPRGAITEAFF. CDR3 nucleotides: TGCGCCAGCAGCCCTCGGGGGGCGATCACTGAAGCTTTCTTT. The chain carries TRBV5-1 and TRBJ1-1, with D possibly TRBD1 on 6 matching bases. Germline lookup yields CDR1 SGHRS and CDR2 YFSETQ. The CDR3 sequence is 14 residues long. V lost 4 bases, J lost 4 bases, and 14 bases lay in between.

The chain uses TRBV19 and TRBJ1-1; a weak D match, TRBD1 (5 bases). The ends were cut back, 6 bases at V and 3 bases at J, with 17 bases in the middle. From germline, CDR1 is LNHDA and CDR2 SQIVND (reference sequence). The CDR3 contains 15 residues. CDR3 sequence reads: CASRRTGWADTEAFF. CDR3 sequence (DNA): TGTGCCAGTAGACGAACAGGCTGGGCGGACACTGAAGCTTTCTTT.

This clone occurred a few times. The chain employs TRBV7-8 and TRBJ2-2; 9 bases fit TRBD1. V shed 2 bases, J shed 2 bases, and the junction held 9 bases outside the gene matches. Germline V lookup: CDR1 SGHVS, CDR2 FQNEAQ. The CDR3 has 18 amino acids. The CDR3 DNA reads as TGTGCCAGCAGCTTACGTTCCACAGGGGGCGGTAACACCGGGGAGCTGTTTTTT. Protein: CASSLRSTGGGNTGELFF.

V usage is TRBV9 and J usage is TRBJ2-3, with 7 bases identical to TRBD1. CDR1 and CDR2 from the germline V gene are SGDLS and YYNGEE. J lost 0 bases, V lost 3 bases, and 1 base had no gene match. CDR3 size: 14 residues. The CDR3 spells CASSAGQSTDTQYF. The CDR3 DNA is TGTGCCAGCAGCGCGGGACAGAGCACAGATACGCAGTATTTT.

The J gene is TRBJ2-3, the V gene TRBV11-2; TRBD2 matches 7 bases. The CDR3 runs to 17 residues. Germline CDR1 and CDR2: SGHAT and FQNNGV. V trimming: 1 base; J trimming: 2 bases; junction bases outside the gene matches: 9. The CDR3 coding sequence is TGTGCCAGCAGCTTAGGGTGGTCGGGGGGACTCACAGATACGCAGTATTTT. This encodes CASSLGWSGGLTDTQYF.

The rearrangement joins TRBV2 to TRBJ2-7; 8 nucleotides line up with TRBD1. This CDR3 spans 17 amino acids. Germline CDR1 SNHLY, CDR2 FYNNEI. Unmatched junction bases numbered 15, after V lost 6 bases and J lost 2 bases. DNA for the CDR3: TGTGCCAGCAGCCTCGACAGGGGTGGTCGGGGAACCTACGAGCAGTACGTC. Amino acid sequence: CASSLDRGGRGTYEQYV.

This clone has more than one count but fewer than ten. The chain combines TRBV20-1 with TRBJ2-7; no reliable D call. Germline V gene data show CDR1 as DFQATT and CDR2 as SNEGSKA (reference sequence). Trimming cost V 6 bases and J 1 base, with 7 bases left between them. The CDR3 consists of 11 residues. CDR3: CSAGMSYEQYF. The CDR3 nucleotides are TGCAGTGCGGGGATGTCCTACGAGCAGTACTTC.

Worth noting for this clone: Germline is not matched at one junction end, which may reflect a read error. The chain uses TRBV2 and TRBJ1-2; D possibly corresponds to TRBD1 (5 bases). This CDR3 has 12 residues. The V gene's germline CDR1 is SNHLY and CDR2 FYNNEI. Here the CDR3 reads CAGRVFSGGYTF. The CDR3 DNA follows: TGTGCCGGCAGGGTTTTTTCGGGTGGCTACACCTTC.

About this clone: At one end, the junction sequence differs from germline, possibly due to a read error. The V call is TRBV4-1, the J call TRBJ1-3; D gene unclear. CDR1 and CDR2 (germline): MGHRA, YSYEKL. CDR3 length: 14 residues. CDR3 bases: TGCGCCAGCAGCCAAAATAAGGGTTTGGTGGTCTCGGATTTT. Translating it yields CASSQNKGLVVSDF.

This chain uses TRBV14 with TRBJ2-5; a possible D gene is TRBD1 (5 bases). Trimming pared 1 base from V and 2 bases from J, leaving 11 bases between. This CDR3 is built from 15 residues. Germline V gene data show CDR1 as SGHDN and CDR2 as FVKESK. CDR3: CASSQVAGKQETQYF. The CDR3 DNA sequence: TGTGCCAGCAGCCAAGTTGCAGGGAAGCAAGAGACCCAGTACTTC.

The chain combines TRBV7-8 with TRBJ1-2, with unresolved D. The ends were cut back, 2 bases at V and 4 bases at J, with 17 bases in the middle. Germline CDR1 reads SGHVS; CDR2 reads FQNEAQ. The CDR3 has 16 residues. This chain's CDR3 is CASSLRLSGYGYGYTF. The CDR3 nucleotides are TGTGCCAGCAGCTTACGGCTATCCGGTTACGGCTATGGCTACACCTTC.

The chain recombines TRBV9 with TRBJ1-3; a possible D gene is TRBD1 (5 bases). V lost 0 bases to trimming and J lost 2 bases, with 6 bases between them. CDR1 SGDLS and CDR2 YYNGEE come from the germline V gene. The CDR3 sequence is 14 residues long. The CDR3: CASSVAGAGNTIYF. As DNA, the CDR3 is TGTGCCAGCAGCGTAGCGGGGGCTGGAAACACCATATATTTT. The variable domain in full, with the rest retrieved from reference TRBV9 and TRBJ1-3, is DSGVTQTPKHLITATGQRVTLRCSPRSGDLSVYWYQQSLDQGLQFLIQYYNGEERAKGNILERFSAQQFPDLHSELNLSSLELGDSALYFCASSVAGAGNTIYFGEGSWLTVV.